This TCR beta chain came from a study of blood T cell repertoires in COVID-19. Overall study: T cells, B-cell-depleted T cells, or PBMCs supplied cDNA or gDNA.

Generated by immunoSEQ multiplex PCR, the TCRdb table keeps only in-frame clones and is missing some. Of approximately 200,000 clones in the sample, about 87% were seen once. The CDR3 covers 14 residues. Per germline, CDR1 SGHRS and CDR2 YFSETQ. The trim removed 1 base at V and 6 bases at J, leaving 1 base unmatched. V and J are TRBV5-1 and TRBJ2-2; 9 positions agree with TRBD1. Sequenced material: peripheral blood. This sequence was found in a man in his sixties who had recovered from COVID-19. CDR3: CASSLWTGAGELFF. The CDR3 DNA follows: TGCGCCAGCAGCTTGTGGACAGGGGCCGGGGAGCTGTTTTTT.